These 32 T cell receptor beta chains originate from one sample sequenced in a study of cytomegalovirus exposure and HLA in healthy donors. PCR used 60 Vbeta primers and 13 Jbeta primers. Profiling relied on immunoSEQ multiplex PCR, and the TCRdb table lists in-frame clones only, not all of them. The table has 160,000 or so clones, 65% to 85% seen once; the top ten hold around 6.9%. Sequencing was performed on PBMCs. These receptors all come from a male donor in good health and CMV-seropositive.

The rearrangement joins TRBV19 to TRBJ2-2, with D perhaps matching TRBD1 (5 bases). The CDR3 consists of 12 residues. V was pared by 9 bases and J by 2 bases, with 7 bases between. Germline lookup yields CDR1 LNHDA and CDR2 SQIVND (reference sequence). The CDR3 nucleotides read TGTGCCAGGACAGTCAACACCGGGGAGCTGTTTTTT. Translating it yields CARTVNTGELFF.

This sequence joins TRBV10-3 and TRBJ2-7; 8 bases agree with TRBD1. The CDR3 runs to 14 residues. CDR1 and CDR2 (germline): ENHRY, SYGVKD. V gave up 6 bases and J gave up 3 bases; unmatched junction bases: 7. CDR3 amino acids: CAIRLDRENYEQYF. CDR3 sequence (DNA): TGTGCCATCAGGTTGGACAGGGAGAACTACGAGCAGTACTTC.

The V gene is TRBV15, the J gene TRBJ2-2, with D perhaps matching TRBD2 (6 bases). The CDR3 covers 16 residues. Germline CDR1 is LNHNV and CDR2 is YYDKDF (reference sequence). V lost 11 bases, J lost 5 bases, and 24 bases lay in between. In DNA, the CDR3 is TGTGCCGTCCGAGGAGTTAGGGAGGTTGGAACCGGGGAGCTGTTTTTT. It is translated as CAVRGVREVGTGELFF.

V and J are TRBV19 and TRBJ2-5, with 7 bases identical to TRBD1. TRBJ2-7 explains the end of the DNA better; the J call may be wrong. The germline gives CDR1 LNHDA, CDR2 SQIVND (reference sequence). The CDR3 loop spans 15 amino acids. The CDR3, as DNA: TGTGCCAGTAGCCTAGGTCACAGGGGCTCCTACGAGCAGTACTTC. Translation gives CASSLGHRGSYEQYF.

The V gene is TRBV7-9, the J gene TRBJ2-2; D ambiguous. The CDR3 covers 12 residues. Trimming took 3 bases from V and 6 from J, leaving 5 bases between them. Germline CDR1 is SEHNR and CDR2 is FQNEAQ (reference sequence). CDR3 region: CASSFGSGELFF. The DNA of the CDR3 is TGTGCCAGCAGCTTTGGCTCCGGGGAGCTGTTTTTT. The full variable domain, in which reference TRBV7-9 and TRBJ2-2 provide the parts outside the CDR3, is DTGVSQNPRHKITKRGQNVTFRCDPISEHNRLYWYRQTLGQGPEFLTYFQNEAQLEKSRLLSDRFSAERPKGSFSTLEIQRTEQGDSAMYLCASSFGSGELFFGEGSRLTVL.

The chain combines TRBV6-5 with TRBJ1-5, with a weak D call TRBD1 (5 bases). The length of the CDR3 is 13 residues. The V and J ends lost 5 bases and 7 bases respectively, with 12 bases between them. Germline values: CDR1 MNHEY, CDR2 SVGAGI. DNA of the CDR3: TGTGCCAGCAGTGGGGCTCTGGGCCAGCCCCAGCATTTT. Translation gives CASSGALGQPQHF.

The genes are TRBV7-9 and TRBJ2-2; D may be TRBD1 (5 bases). The CDR3 has 16 residues. CDR1 is SEHNR, CDR2 FQNEAQ, per germline (reference sequence). Trimming left V 5 bases short and J 0 bases short, with 13 bases between. The CDR3 region has the DNA TGTGCCAGCAGCCCCCCAAGGGGCACGAACACCGGGGAGCTGTTTTTT. Protein product: CASSPPRGTNTGELFF.

The V call is TRBV5-4, the J call TRBJ2-1; maybe TRBD2 (7 bases). The V end was cut by 0 bases, the J end by 9 bases, with 10 bases between. Germline CDR1 SGHNT, CDR2 YYREEE (reference sequence). The CDR3 totals 13 residues. The CDR3 reads CASSLDREGEQFF. The CDR3 bases are TGTGCCAGCAGCTTGGACAGGGAGGGTGAGCAGTTCTTC.

J is TRBJ2-7 and V is TRBV6-5, with a tentative D call TRBD1 (6 bases). V was clipped by 2 bases and J by 5 bases, with 16 bases between them. This CDR3 has 15 amino acids. Germline V gives CDR1 MNHEY, CDR2 SVGAGI. The CDR3, as DNA: TGTGCCAGCAGTTACGGGGCAGGGGTTGGGCACGAGCAGTACTTC. This encodes CASSYGAGVGHEQYF.

The chain links TRBV12-5 to TRBJ2-3; 9 bases agree with TRBD2. The CDR3 sequence is 16 residues long. With V trimmed by 1 base and J by 1 base, 3 bases remained unmatched. Germline V lookup: CDR1 LGHNT, CDR2 FRNRAP. The CDR3 nucleotides are TGTGCTAGTGGTTTGGGGACTAGCGCGCGCACAGATACGCAGTATTTT. Its translation: CASGLGTSARTDTQYF.

The gene calls are TRBV10-3 and TRBJ1-1; 9 bases align to TRBD1. J was trimmed by 5 bases and V by 5 bases; bases with no gene match: 9. CDR1 and CDR2 from the germline V gene are ENHRY and SYGVKD. This CDR3 region has 15 residues. CDR3 DNA: TGTGCCATCAGTTTTACAGGGGGCCGGGGGACTGAAGCTTTCTTT. The encoded protein is CAISFTGGRGTEAFF.

This clone was detected only once. The chain couples TRBV4-1 to TRBJ1-2; 8 bases are a match to TRBD1. Germline CDR1 MGHRA, CDR2 YSYEKL. The CDR3 is 15 amino acids. After removal of 3 bases from V and 6 bases from J, the junction contained 9 bases not matched to a gene. The CDR3 spells CASSHPPGGADGYTF. CDR3 coding DNA: TGCGCCAGCAGCCACCCCCCAGGGGGCGCTGATGGCTACACCTTC.

J is TRBJ1-5 and V is TRBV19; TRBD1 aligns across 8 bases. Germline CDR1 is LNHDA and CDR2 is SQIVND (reference sequence). The J segment lost 1 base and the V segment lost 2 bases, leaving 4 bases of the junction unmatched. The CDR3 is 16 residues long. This chain's CDR3 is CASSIQGAWSNQPQHF. CDR3 DNA: TGTGCCAGTAGTATACAGGGGGCCTGGAGCAATCAGCCCCAGCATTTT.

This chain uses TRBV10-3 with TRBJ2-3; maybe TRBD2 (5 bases). Trimming pared 0 bases from V and 4 bases from J, leaving 11 bases between. The CDR3 length is 15 residues. Germline V CDR1 and CDR2: ENHRY, SYGVKD. CDR3 sequence (DNA): TGTGCCATCAGTGAGTCGCTGAGGGCGCCAGATACGCAGTATTTT. This translates into CAISESLRAPDTQYF.

V is TRBV10-3 and J is TRBJ2-7; tentatively, D is TRBD1 (5 bases). The CDR3 runs to 14 residues. CDR1 is ENHRY and CDR2 is SYGVKD in the germline V gene. Trimming removed 8 bases from V and 4 bases from J, with 18 bases in between. The CDR3 DNA reads TGTGCCATCGCAGCGTCGTTGGCAGGGTACGAGCAGTACTTC. Translating it yields CAIAASLAGYEQYF.

V is TRBV5-3 and J is TRBJ2-2; the match to TRBD2 covers 16 bases. TRBV5-3 is an ORF for which the function is uncertain. V gave up 5 bases and J gave up 4 bases; unmatched junction bases: 8. The CDR3 has 18 residues. CDR3 region: CARRQGLAGGRGTGELFF. The DNA for the CDR3 is TGTGCCAGAAGACAGGGACTAGCGGGAGGGCGAGGCACCGGGGAGCTGTTTTTT.

The chain joins TRBV29-1 to TRBJ1-2, with 8 bases aligning to TRBD1. Germline CDR1 is SQVTM and CDR2 is ANQGSEA. V was pared by 4 bases and J by 8 bases, with 6 bases of the junction left unmatched. The CDR3 loop spans 12 amino acids. The CDR3 sequence: CSVGQGAEGYTF. The CDR3 nucleotides are TGCAGCGTTGGGCAGGGGGCGGAGGGCTACACCTTC.

In DNA, the CDR3 is TGTGCCAGCAGCTACTCTACAGGGAACCTGGCGGATGAGCAGTTCTTC. Its protein product is CASSYSTGNLADEQFF. The rearrangement links TRBV27 to TRBJ2-1; the D gene is possibly TRBD1 (6 bases). Germline loops: CDR1 MNHEY, CDR2 SMNVEV (reference sequence). This CDR3 contains 16 residues. Trimming shortened V by 6 bases and J by 8 bases, and 23 bases separated the two germline ends.

The chain couples TRBV9 to TRBJ2-7, with D maybe TRBD2 (5 bases). The CDR3 sequence is 15 residues long. Trimming stripped 2 bases from V and 2 bases from J, with 14 bases between. Germline-derived CDR1 and CDR2 are SGDLS and YYNGEE. The CDR3 spells CASSVSSKQAYEQYF. CDR3 DNA sequence: TGTGCCAGCAGCGTCTCTAGCAAACAAGCCTACGAGCAGTACTTC. Full variable domain (rest looked up from reference TRBV9 and TRBJ2-7): DSGVTQTPKHLITATGQRVTLRCSPRSGDLSVYWYQQSLDQGLQFLIQYYNGEERAKGNILERFSAQQFPDLHSELNLSSLELGDSALYFCASSVSSKQAYEQYFGPGTRLTVT.

A single count supports this clone. This chain joins TRBV13 and TRBJ2-7; TRBD2 aligns across 7 bases. Germline CDR1 PRHDT, CDR2 FYEKMQ (reference sequence). V lost 1 base and J lost 7; bases outside the gene matches: 10. This CDR3 comprises 15 residues. In DNA form, the CDR3 reads TGTGCCAGCAGCTTAGAAGCGGGGTGGCCTAGAGAGCAGTACTTC. Amino acids: CASSLEAGWPREQYF.

This chain connects TRBV6-5 to TRBJ2-5, with D tentatively TRBD1 (6 bases). Trimming took 0 bases from V and 4 from J, leaving 9 bases between them. The CDR3 contains 14 residues. CDR1 MNHEY and CDR2 SVGAGI come from the germline V gene. CDR3 loop: CASSYSNRAETQYF. The CDR3 region has the DNA TGTGCCAGCAGTTACTCGAACAGGGCAGAGACCCAGTACTTC.

The chain uses TRBV7-8 and TRBJ2-3; 7 bases match TRBD2. V shed 1 base, J shed 0 bases, and the junction held 16 bases outside the gene matches. This CDR3 contains 20 residues. The V gene's germline CDR1 is SGHVS and CDR2 FQNEAQ. In nucleotides, the CDR3 is TGTGCCAGCAGCTTAGTGTGGGTCCTAGCGGTGACAACTAGCACAGATACGCAGTATTTT. This sequence encodes CASSLVWVLAVTTSTDTQYF.

A note on this clone: One junction end disagrees with the germline gene, perhaps due to a read error. The chain joins TRBV5-5 to TRBJ1-1; 9 bases agree with TRBD1. The germline V gene has CDR1 SGHKS and CDR2 YYEKEE (reference sequence). The CDR3 contains 14 residues. CDR3 in DNA: TGTGCCAGCAGCGCCGGGACAGGGTTTCCTTTGCGCGGCTTT. Residues: CASSAGTGFPLRGF.

The genes are TRBV11-3 and TRBJ2-5; weak D call: TRBD2 (6 bases). Trimming took off 6 bases at V and 1 base at J, with 9 bases between the two ends. This CDR3 is built from 13 residues. Germline V CDR1 and CDR2: SGHNT, YENEEA. CDR3 sequence (DNA): TGTGCCAGCAGGTTCGGGAGCCAAGAGACCCAGTACTTC. Protein: CASRFGSQETQYF.

This clone was seen more than once but under ten times. The junction and the germline gene differ at one end; a read error may be behind it. J is TRBJ2-1 and V is TRBV7-9; 9 bases are a match to TRBD1. Per germline, CDR1 SEHNR and CDR2 FQNEAQ (reference sequence). There are 17 residues in the CDR3. CDR3 residues: CSSSLGLDRGVNNEQFF. The CDR3 coding sequence is TGTTCCAGCAGCTTAGGTCTGGACAGGGGAGTGAACAATGAGCAGTTCTTC. Full variable domain (remainder filled in from reference TRBV7-9 and TRBJ2-1): DTGVSQNPRHKITKRGQNVTFRCDPISEHNRLYWYRQTLGQGPEFLTYFQNEAQLEKSRLLSDRFSAERPKGSFSTLEIQRTEQGDSAMYLCSSSLGLDRGVNNEQFFGPGTRLTVL.

The sample holds one count of this clone. This sequence joins TRBV6-5 and TRBJ1-2; TRBD1 is a possible D gene (6 bases). CDR1 MNHEY and CDR2 SVGAGI come from the germline V gene. V was shortened by 4 bases and J by 6 bases, with 18 bases between the two germline ends. The CDR3 consists of 15 residues. DNA of the CDR3: TGTGCCAGCAGTTCCCAGACAGGCGCTGGAGATGGCTACACCTTC. Its protein product is CASSSQTGAGDGYTF.

This clone was recorded only once. This sequence joins TRBV9 and TRBJ2-5; 7 nucleotides align to TRBD2. The trim removed 0 bases at V and 4 bases at J, leaving 6 bases unmatched. This CDR3 spans 15 amino acids. Germline CDR1 SGDLS, CDR2 YYNGEE. DNA of the CDR3: TGTGCCAGCAGCGTAGTAGGGGAGCGGGGAGAGACCCAGTACTTC. Encoded protein: CASSVVGERGETQYF.

The J gene is TRBJ2-7, the V gene TRBV16; the match to TRBD1 covers 7 bases. Germline CDR1 and CDR2: KGHSY and FQNENV. The CDR3 totals 12 residues. V shed 5 bases, J shed 4 bases, and the junction held 2 bases outside the gene matches. Here the CDR3 DNA reads TGTGCCAGCAGCGGGACAGCGTACGAGCAGTACTTC. Translated: CASSGTAYEQYF.

The chain links TRBV28 to TRBJ1-3; a possible D gene is TRBD1 (6 bases). CDR3 length: 15 amino acids. The V and J ends lost 3 bases and 0 bases respectively, with 9 bases between them. Germline CDR1 MDHEN, CDR2 SYDVKM. The CDR3 here is CASSFRDISGNTIYF. CDR3 nucleotides: TGTGCCAGCAGTTTTCGGGACATCTCTGGAAACACCATATATTTT.

The chain joins TRBV10-3 to TRBJ2-7, with TRBD2 as a possible D gene (5 bases). The CDR3 extends over 15 amino acids. Per the germline V gene, CDR1 is ENHRY and CDR2 is SYGVKD. Trimming pared 6 bases from V and 1 base from J, leaving 16 bases between. In DNA form, the CDR3 reads TGTGCCATCAGACGTAGCGAGAGGAATTCCTACGAGCAGTACTTC. Encoded protein: CAIRRSERNSYEQYF.

The V and J genes are TRBV30 and TRBJ1-5, with 7 bases identical to TRBD1. The CDR3 is 14 residues long. With 3 bases clipped from V and 5 bases from J, the junction kept 7 bases outside the gene matches. Germline CDR1 reads GTSNPN; CDR2 reads SVGIG (reference sequence). The CDR3 here is CAWRVPQGDQPQHF. The CDR3, as DNA: TGTGCCTGGAGAGTCCCTCAGGGGGATCAGCCCCAGCATTTT.

This clone occurred once. The chain couples TRBV30 to TRBJ2-1, with 13 nucleotides matching TRBD2. The CDR3 consists of 16 residues. Per germline, CDR1 GTSNPN and CDR2 SVGIG (reference sequence). V shed 0 bases and J 6 bases; nucleotides not matched to a gene: 5. CDR3 sequence (DNA): TGTGCCTGGAGTGTAGGGGGACTAGCGGGGCGCAATGAGCAGTTCTTC. Its protein is CAWSVGGLAGRNEQFF.